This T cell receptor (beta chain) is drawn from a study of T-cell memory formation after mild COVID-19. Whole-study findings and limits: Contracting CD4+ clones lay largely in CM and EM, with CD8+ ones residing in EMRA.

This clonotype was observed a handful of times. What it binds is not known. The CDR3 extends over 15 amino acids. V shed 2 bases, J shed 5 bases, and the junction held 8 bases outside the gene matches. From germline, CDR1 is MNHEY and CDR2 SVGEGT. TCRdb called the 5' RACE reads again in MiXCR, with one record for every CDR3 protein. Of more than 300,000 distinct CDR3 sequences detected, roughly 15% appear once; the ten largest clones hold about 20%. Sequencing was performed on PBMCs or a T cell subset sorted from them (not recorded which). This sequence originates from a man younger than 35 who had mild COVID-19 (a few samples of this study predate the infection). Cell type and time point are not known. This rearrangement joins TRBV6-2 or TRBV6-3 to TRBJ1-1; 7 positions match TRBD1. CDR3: CASSYSQGVGTEAFF. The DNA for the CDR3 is TGTGCCAGCAGTTACAGCCAGGGGGTGGGGACTGAAGCTTTCTTT.